This entry lists 21 T cell receptor beta chains sequenced from one sample in a study of cytomegalovirus exposure and HLA in healthy donors. PCR employed 60 Vbeta and 13 Jbeta primers. Profiled with immunoSEQ multiplex PCR; TCRdb holds only in-frame clones, not every one. In the table there are over 100,000 clones, 81% of which are singletons. The source material was PBMCs. The receptors derive from a woman under 40 in good health and CMV-seronegative.

The chain has TRBV19 and TRBJ2-6; 9 bases are a match to TRBD1. Germline V gene lookup returns CDR1 LNHDA and CDR2 SQIVND (reference sequence). J gave up 0 bases and V 2 bases, and 5 bases lay outside the gene matches. The CDR3 consists of 18 residues. The CDR3 DNA reads TGTGCCAGTAGTATAATGGGACAGGGATTCTCTGGGGCCAACGTCCTGACTTTC. Translation: CASSIMGQGFSGANVLTF.

V gene TRBV28 combines with J gene TRBJ1-5; no clear D gene. The CDR3 runs 14 residues. CDR1 and CDR2 (germline): MDHEN, SYDVKM. V was pared by 3 bases and J by 0 bases, with 6 bases between. CDR3 protein: CASSFSSSNQPQHF. Here the CDR3 DNA reads TGTGCCAGCAGTTTTTCCAGTAGCAATCAGCCCCAGCATTTT.

The chain carries TRBV6-5 and TRBJ2-7; the D gene is possibly TRBD1 (5 bases). The ends were cut back, 6 bases at V and 2 bases at J, with 11 bases in the middle. CDR3 length equals 13 residues. Germline lookup yields CDR1 MNHEY and CDR2 SVGAGI. CDR3: CASRKGHPYEQYF. CDR3 bases: TGTGCCAGCAGGAAAGGACACCCCTACGAGCAGTACTTC.

This clone was seen a single time. The V gene is TRBV6-5, the J gene TRBJ2-7; TRBD1 matches 9 bases. The ends lost 10 bases at V and 11 bases at J; junction bases unmatched: 6. CDR1 is MNHEY and CDR2 is SVGAGI in the germline V gene. The CDR3 contains 10 residues. CDR3 bases: TGTGCCACTCGGGGGGACAGGGAGTACTTC. It specifies CATRGDREYF.

The chain uses TRBV19 and TRBJ2-1, with no clear D. The CDR3 runs to 13 residues. Germline lookup yields CDR1 LNHDA and CDR2 SQIVND (reference sequence). V was shortened by 1 base and J by 6 bases, with 7 bases between the two germline ends. The CDR3 spells CASSIGWANEQFF. In DNA, the CDR3 is TGTGCCAGTAGTATAGGTTGGGCCAATGAGCAGTTCTTC.

This clone was seen just once. The chain couples TRBV5-1 to TRBJ1-3, with 7 positions matching TRBD1. Looked up from germline, CDR1 is SGHRS and CDR2 is YFSETQ. This CDR3 is 15 amino acids long. The junction had 5 bases not matched to a gene; V was cut back by 4 bases and J by 1 base. Written as DNA, the CDR3 is TGCGCCAGCAGCCTCTCAGGGGGATCTGGAAACACCATATATTTT. Its translation: CASSLSGGSGNTIYF.

This rearrangement joins TRBV2 to TRBJ1-5, with D unclear. V shed 2 bases and J shed 0 bases, with 8 bases lying between them. From germline, CDR1 is SNHLY and CDR2 FYNNEI. The CDR3 runs 15 residues. CDR3 amino acids: CASSEFAGSNQPQHF. CDR3 sequence (DNA): TGTGCCAGCAGTGAATTTGCGGGTAGCAATCAGCCCCAGCATTTT.

This chain uses TRBV7-9 with TRBJ1-1; D not certain. Germline loops: CDR1 SEHNR, CDR2 FQNEAQ (reference sequence). This CDR3 comprises 14 residues. Trimming cost V 4 bases and J 7 bases, with 16 bases left between them. CDR3 protein: CASSSGSIIGEAFF. CDR3 DNA sequence: TGTGCCAGCAGCTCGGGATCGATCATTGGTGAAGCTTTCTTT.

This clone was counted a single time. V gene TRBV29-1 combines with J gene TRBJ2-2; D gene ambiguous. Trimming removed 1 base from V and 0 bases from J, with 9 bases in between. This CDR3 contains 15 residues. Germline V CDR1 and CDR2: SQVTM, ANQGSEA. The CDR3 loop is CSVEGVETNTGELFF. In DNA form, the CDR3 reads TGCAGCGTTGAAGGGGTGGAGACGAACACCGGGGAGCTGTTTTTT.

The CDR3 DNA reads TGCGCCAGCAGCGTCGGGACTAGCGGGACCTACGAGCAGTACTTC. Translated: CASSVGTSGTYEQYF. The chain carries TRBV5-1 and TRBJ2-7, with 13 bases identical to TRBD2. Germline trimming cut 4 bases from V and 2 bases from J; bases unmatched to any gene: 3. Germline V CDR1 and CDR2: SGHRS, YFSETQ. This CDR3 has 15 residues.

CDR3 DNA sequence: TGTGCCAGCAGCCCCCGGACAGACTCCTACGAGCAGTACTTC. Translating gives CASSPRTDSYEQYF. The rearrangement links TRBV5-4 to TRBJ2-7, with D maybe TRBD1 (6 bases). Germline V CDR1 and CDR2: SGHNT, YYREEE (reference sequence). Trimming cost V 4 bases and J 0 bases, with 11 bases left between them. The CDR3 extends over 14 amino acids. The full variable domain, completed using reference TRBV5-4 and TRBJ2-7, is ETGVTQSPTHLIKTRGQQVTLRCSSQSGHNTVSWYQQALGQGPQFIFQYYREEENGRGNFPPRFSGLQFPNYSSELNVNALELDDSALYLCASSPRTDSYEQYFGPGTRLTVT.

V and J are TRBV14 and TRBJ2-1; D is possibly TRBD2 (6 bases). Trimming removed 4 bases at V and 7 bases at J, with 14 bases between. The CDR3 covers 14 residues. CDR1 and CDR2 from the germline V gene are SGHDN and FVKESK. CDR3 loop: CASSRGLARNEQFF. The CDR3 DNA is TGTGCCAGCAGCCGAGGGCTAGCGCGGAATGAGCAGTTCTTC.

The chain is built from TRBV7-8 and TRBJ2-7; TRBD1 agrees at 7 bases. This CDR3 is built from 15 residues. V shed 3 bases, J shed 2 bases, and the junction held 7 bases outside the gene matches. The germline V gene has CDR1 SGHVS and CDR2 FQNEAQ. In DNA form, the CDR3 reads TGTGCCAGCAGCTTGGCCCGGGACAGCACCTACGAGCAGTACTTC. Its translation: CASSLARDSTYEQYF.

The CDR3 nucleotides read TGTGCCAGCAGACAGGGGCAGGGGGGAGGAAGTATGAGGGAGCTGTTTTTT. This codes for CASRQGQGGGSMRELFF. The chain has TRBV2 and TRBJ2-2; a weak D match, TRBD1 (7 bases). The CDR3 has 17 residues. With 6 bases removed from V and 9 bases from J, the gap between germline ends came to 26 bases. CDR1 and CDR2 from the germline V gene are SNHLY and FYNNEI.

This clone was recorded only once. V is TRBV30 and J is TRBJ1-2; D not resolved. The germline V and J ends were trimmed by 2 bases and 8 bases, with 18 bases remaining between them. The germline CDR1 and CDR2 sequences are GTSNPN and SVGIG (reference sequence). CDR3 length equals 14 residues. The chain's CDR3 is CAWSIQTGSRGYTF. CDR3 nucleotides: TGTGCCTGGAGTATACAAACCGGGTCGAGGGGCTACACCTTC.

This chain uses TRBV19 with TRBJ1-1; 7 bases are a match to TRBD1. Trimming removed 9 bases from V and 0 bases from J; junction bases left unmatched: 13. The germline CDR1 and CDR2 sequences are LNHDA and SQIVND (reference sequence). This CDR3 comprises 16 residues. DNA for the CDR3: TGTGCCAGCACCGGGACAGCCCTCCCCATGAACACTGAAGCTTTCTTT. Translating it yields CASTGTALPMNTEAFF.

This chain uses TRBV11-3 with TRBJ2-5; 10 nucleotides agree with TRBD1. The J call may be faulty, since TRBJ2-7 better matches the DNA end. The length of the CDR3 is 17 residues. Germline CDR1 is SGHNT and CDR2 is YENEEA. The CDR3 protein is CASSLDSGTGDPYEQYF. The CDR3 coding sequence is TGTGCCAGCAGCTTAGATTCCGGGACAGGGGACCCCTACGAGCAGTACTTC.

The genes are TRBV6-1 and TRBJ2-3; TRBD1 is a possible D gene (6 bases). Trimming shortened V by 5 bases and J by 0 bases, and 12 bases separated the two germline ends. The CDR3 totals 15 residues. CDR1 MNHNS and CDR2 SASEGT come from the germline V gene. The CDR3 here is CASSSGTTSTDTQYF. DNA of the CDR3: TGTGCCAGCAGTTCCGGGACAACTAGCACAGATACGCAGTATTTT.

This chain uses TRBV6-1 with TRBJ2-7; TRBD2 matches 11 bases. CDR3 length: 14 residues. Germline-derived CDR1 and CDR2 are MNHNS and SASEGT. The trim removed 9 bases at V and 0 bases at J, leaving 4 bases unmatched. DNA for the CDR3: TGTGCCAGTCTAGCGGGAGGTGGCTCCTACGAGCAGTACTTC. It is translated as CASLAGGGSYEQYF.

For this clone: One end of the junction does not line up with germline, which may come from a read error. The rearrangement joins TRBV7-9 to TRBJ2-1; 9 bases fit TRBD2. The CDR3 is made up of 16 amino acids. Germline CDR1 SEHNR, CDR2 FQNEAQ (reference sequence). The CDR3 protein is CSSSPRRAGGQDEQFF. DNA of the CDR3: TGTTCCAGCAGCCCCCGGAGGGCGGGAGGGCAAGATGAGCAGTTCTTC.

V gene TRBV9 combines with J gene TRBJ2-5; tentatively, D is TRBD2 (6 bases). V lost 2 bases to trimming and J lost 3 bases, with 8 bases between them. Germline V gene lookup returns CDR1 SGDLS and CDR2 YYNGEE. The CDR3 covers 13 residues. CDR3 nucleotides: TGTGCCAGCAGCGTCCGGACTAAAGAGACCCAGTACTTC. The encoded protein is CASSVRTKETQYF.